Presented here are 25 T cell receptor beta chains from one specimen sequenced in a study of T cells in Graves' hyperthyroidism and ophthalmopathy. RNA transcripts provided the source from which TCR beta CDR3 regions were amplified. Primed by the HTBI set, a first-round RT-PCR was run on the TCR CDR3. TCRdb fed the multiplex PCR reads into MiXCR, producing one record per CDR3 protein. This table holds some 720,000 distinct CDR3 sequences, 15% to 20% found once. Sequenced: blood. The source is a man younger than 30 with Graves' hyperthyroidism.

On this clonotype itself: A clone one base away is much larger, so this may be a read error. V gene TRBV10-3 combines with J gene TRBJ2-5, with 9 bases fitting TRBD2. Trimming cost V 7 bases and J 5 bases; bases outside gene matches: 14. Germline V gives CDR1 ENHRY, CDR2 SYGVKD. This CDR3 has 16 residues. The CDR3 DNA is TGTGCCATCACTGCGGGGGGGGTGAGCTACGAGGAGACCCAGTACTTC. Amino acid sequence: CAITAGGVSYEETQYF.

This clonotype was seen ten or more times. The chain links TRBV6-1 to TRBJ2-5, with D perhaps TRBD1 (6 bases). The V gene's germline CDR1 is MNHNS and CDR2 SASEGT. The CDR3 loop spans 13 amino acids. V lost 8 bases and J lost 2, with 12 bases in between. The CDR3 loop reads CASLDRIQETQYF. In DNA, the CDR3 is TGTGCCAGCTTAGACAGGATACAAGAGACCCAGTACTTC.

Many counts were recorded for this clonotype. The chain is built from TRBV3-1 and TRBJ2-1; TRBD2 agrees at 10 bases. The V and J ends lost 0 bases and 8 bases, in that order; junction bases with no gene match: 7. CDR3 size: 16 residues. The germline CDR1 and CDR2 sequences are LGHDT and YNNKEL (reference sequence). The DNA of the CDR3 is TGTGCCAGCAGCCAAGATTCTAGCGGGAGTTCCTATGAGCAGTTCTTC. It yields the protein CASSQDSSGSSYEQFF.

This sequence joins TRBV6-1 and TRBJ2-1; 13 positions agree with TRBD2. Germline values: CDR1 MNHNS, CDR2 SASEGT. The CDR3 contains 18 residues. The J segment lost 1 base and the V segment lost 8 bases, leaving 11 bases of the junction unmatched. In DNA form, the CDR3 reads TGTGCCAGCGCCACTAGCGGGAGGGTCCCTAGGTCCTACAATGAGCAGTTCTTC. Protein product: CASATSGRVPRSYNEQFF.

V and J are TRBV19 and TRBJ2-7; 8 positions agree with TRBD1. CDR1 is LNHDA and CDR2 is SQIVND in the germline V gene (reference sequence). V shed 7 bases and J 2 bases; nucleotides not matched to a gene: 10. This CDR3 is built from 15 residues. The CDR3 region is CASNKGTGGAYEQYF. The CDR3 coding sequence is TGTGCCAGTAACAAGGGGACAGGAGGAGCCTACGAGCAGTACTTC.

This clonotype was seen repeatedly, ten times or more. Here the CDR3 DNA reads TGTGCCAGCAGGTCTGGACGTCGGCCCCAGCATTTT. As protein: CASRSGRRPQHF. The V gene is TRBV12-3 or TRBV12-4, the J gene TRBJ1-5, with D unclear. The CDR3 is made up of 12 amino acids. Trimming left V 6 bases short and J 9 bases short, with 12 bases between.

This clonotype was counted only a few times. The genes are TRBV7-2 and TRBJ2-1, with TRBD2 as a possible D gene (5 bases). This CDR3 is built from 11 residues. Germline assignment: CDR1 SGHTA and CDR2 FQGNSA. Trimming shortened V by 6 bases and J by 9 bases, and 9 bases separated the two germline ends. The CDR3 DNA sequence: TGTGCCAGCAGGGGAGTTGGTGAGCAGTTCTTC. This sequence encodes CASRGVGEQFF. Supplemented by reference TRBV7-2 and TRBJ2-1, the full variable domain reads GAGVSQSPSNKVTEKGKDVELRCDPISGHTALYWYRQSLGQGLEFLIYFQGNSAPDKSGLPSDRFSAERTGGSVSTLTIQRTQQEDSAVYLCASRGVGEQFFGPGTRLTVL.

This clonotype was seen repeatedly, ten times or more. J is TRBJ2-1 and V is TRBV28; D is undetermined. The CDR3 runs 11 residues. Per the germline V gene, CDR1 is MDHEN and CDR2 is SYDVKM. Trimming pared 1 base from V and 9 bases from J, leaving 4 bases between. In DNA form, the CDR3 reads TGTGCCAGCAGTTTATACCGTGAGCAGTTCTTC. The encoded protein is CASSLYREQFF.

This chain links TRBV28 with TRBJ1-6, with a possible D match to TRBD1 (5 bases). CDR1 and CDR2 from the germline V gene are MDHEN and SYDVKM. Trimming took off 5 bases at V and 9 bases at J, with 17 bases between the two ends. The length of the CDR3 is 15 residues. CDR3 bases: TGTGCCAGCAGTAATCGACAGTCCCGAGGTTCACCCCTCCACTTT. Protein product: CASSNRQSRGSPLHF.

This chain joins TRBV7-9 and TRBJ1-2; a weak D match, TRBD1 (6 bases). V was pared by 3 bases and J by 7 bases, with 21 bases between. CDR1 and CDR2 from the germline V gene are SEHNR and FQNEAQ (reference sequence). The CDR3 sequence is 16 residues long. CDR3 loop: CASSFYLLPGVGGYTF. The CDR3 DNA reads as TGTGCCAGCAGCTTCTACCTCCTCCCAGGGGTTGGTGGCTACACCTTC. Drawing the rest from reference TRBV7-9 and TRBJ1-2, the complete variable domain is DTGVSQNPRHKITKRGQNVTFRCDPISEHNRLYWYRQTLGQGPEFLTYFQNEAQLEKSRLLSDRFSAERPKGSFSTLEIQRTEQGDSAMYLCASSFYLLPGVGGYTFGSGTRLTVV.

A remark on this clonotype: The CDR3 does not close with the conserved phenylalanine or tryptophan, likely indicating a read error. V gene TRBV6-1 combines with J gene TRBJ2-3; D unresolved. This CDR3 comprises 15 residues. The germline V and J ends were trimmed by 2 bases and 5 bases, with 14 bases remaining between them. CDR1 and CDR2 (germline): MNHNS, SASEGT. CDR3 residues: CASSEWTQSRDTQYL. Here the CDR3 DNA reads TGTGCCAGCAGTGAATGGACCCAAAGCCGAGATACGCAGTATCTT.

The sample holds a few counts of this clonotype. This chain joins TRBV4-3 and TRBJ1-4; the D gene is possibly TRBD1 (6 bases). Germline CDR1 LGHNA, CDR2 YSLEER. V dropped 1 base and J dropped 6 bases, with 6 bases sitting between them. This CDR3 spans 13 amino acids. CDR3 amino acids: CASSQGTDEKLFF. CDR3 DNA sequence: TGCGCCAGCAGCCAAGGGACAGATGAAAAACTGTTTTTT.

The gene calls are TRBV20-1 and TRBJ2-1, with 8 bases lining up with TRBD2. The CDR3 contains 12 residues. Trimming cost V 5 bases and J 9 bases; bases outside gene matches: 6. CDR1 is DFQATT and CDR2 is SNEGSKA in the germline V gene (reference sequence). The CDR3 sequence is CSAPRGGGEQFF. CDR3 in DNA: TGCAGTGCTCCCCGGGGGGGGGGTGAGCAGTTCTTC.

This clonotype was seen a handful of times. CDR3 DNA sequence: TGTGCCAGCAGCGCCATAGCGGGGGCCAACGTCCTGACTTTC. Translation: CASSAIAGANVLTF. The genes are TRBV9 and TRBJ2-6; weak D call: TRBD2 (5 bases). The CDR3 consists of 14 residues. The V gene's germline CDR1 is SGDLS and CDR2 YYNGEE. With 3 bases removed from V and 4 bases from J, the gap between germline ends came to 8 bases.

The chain links TRBV19 to TRBJ2-6; possible D gene TRBD1, 5 bases. CDR3 length: 16 residues. Germline loops: CDR1 LNHDA, CDR2 SQIVND (reference sequence). V dropped 7 bases and J dropped 0 bases, with 13 bases sitting between them. As DNA, the CDR3 is TGTGCCAGTACCCGACAGATCGGCTCTGGGGCCAACGTCCTGACTTTC. Amino acid sequence: CASTRQIGSGANVLTF.

This clonotype showed up just a few times. The rearrangement links TRBV20-1 to TRBJ2-1, with 8 bases lining up with TRBD2. CDR1 DFQATT and CDR2 SNEGSKA come from the germline V gene (reference sequence). The V gene end was trimmed by 6 bases and the J gene end by 4 bases; junction bases not matched to a gene: 11. This CDR3 has 15 amino acids. The CDR3 DNA follows: TGCAGTGCCCAGCCGGGGCTAGCGGGTTACAATGAGCAGTTCTTC. Amino acid sequence: CSAQPGLAGYNEQFF.

V gene TRBV6-2 or TRBV6-3 combines with J gene TRBJ1-2; TRBD1 is a possible D gene (5 bases). The V and J ends lost 0 bases and 6 bases respectively, with 11 bases between them. Per the germline V gene, CDR1 is MNHEY and CDR2 is SVGEGT. This CDR3 is 14 amino acids long. The DNA for the CDR3 is TGTGCCAGCAGTTACTCAGTGGAGGGGAATGGCTACACCTTC. It yields the protein CASSYSVEGNGYTF.

This clonotype showed up many times. V gene TRBV7-8 combines with J gene TRBJ2-1; the match to TRBD2 covers 7 bases. Per the germline V gene, CDR1 is SGHVS and CDR2 is FQNEAQ. V shed 5 bases, J shed 10 bases, and the junction held 11 bases outside the gene matches. This CDR3 region has 14 residues. This chain's CDR3 is CASSRAAGAHEQFF. The CDR3 bases are TGTGCCAGCAGCCGGGCGGCGGGAGCCCACGAGCAGTTCTTC.

This clonotype was counted at least ten times. The chain employs TRBV29-1 and TRBJ2-7; 7 bases match TRBD1. The V gene end was trimmed by 7 bases and the J gene end by 3 bases; junction bases not matched to a gene: 12. This CDR3 has 14 residues. The germline CDR1 and CDR2 sequences are SQVTM and ANQGSEA. The CDR3 DNA is TGCAGCGCAGCAAAGGGACAGAGTCTCTACGAGCAGTACTTC. Translating it yields CSAAKGQSLYEQYF.

The J gene is TRBJ2-3, the V gene TRBV19, with 8 bases lining up with TRBD1. The CDR3 is made up of 14 amino acids. Germline CDR1 reads LNHDA; CDR2 reads SQIVND (reference sequence). The junction had 5 bases not matched to a gene; V was cut back by 3 bases and J by 6 bases. The CDR3 bases are TGTGCCAGTAGTATTCGGCCAGGGGGCGATACGCAGTATTTT. It codes for CASSIRPGGDTQYF. Supplemented by reference TRBV19 and TRBJ2-3, the full variable domain reads DGGITQSPKYLFRKEGQNVTLSCEQNLNHDAMYWYRQDPGQGLRLIYYSQIVNDFQKGDIAEGYSVSREKKESFPLTVTSAQKNPTAFYLCASSIRPGGDTQYFGPGTRLTVL.

The gene calls are TRBV27 and TRBJ2-2, with D uncertain. The germline V gene has CDR1 MNHEY and CDR2 SMNVEV (reference sequence). The CDR3 has 15 amino acids. V lost 5 bases, J lost 2 bases, and 12 bases lay in between. The CDR3 reads CASSPTSLNTGELFF. In DNA, the CDR3 is TGTGCCAGCAGTCCAACATCACTCAACACCGGGGAGCTGTTTTTT.

The chain couples TRBV12-3 or TRBV12-4 to TRBJ2-1; no reliable D call. This CDR3 region has 12 residues. V lost 5 bases, J lost 9 bases, and 11 bases lay in between. CDR3 sequence (DNA): TGTGCCAGCAGTCTATCGGCCTTTGAGCAGTTCTTC. Translating gives CASSLSAFEQFF.

This clonotype was seen many times. CDR3 sequence: CSALPPRGFGEKLFF. The CDR3, as DNA: TGCAGTGCCCTACCCCCCAGGGGCTTTGGTGAAAAACTGTTTTTT. The rearrangement links TRBV20-1 to TRBJ1-4, with D maybe TRBD1 (6 bases). V was clipped by 6 bases and J by 7 bases, with 21 bases between them. The CDR3 has 15 amino acids. The V gene's germline CDR1 is DFQATT and CDR2 SNEGSKA (reference sequence).

The chain recombines TRBV2 with TRBJ2-7, with 9 bases identical to TRBD2. Germline CDR1 and CDR2: SNHLY and FYNNEI. The CDR3 spans 13 residues. V was clipped by 6 bases and J by 4 bases; unmatched bases: 4. Here the CDR3 DNA reads TGTGCCAGCAGGGGGACTAGCTTATACGAGCAGTACTTC. Its translation: CASRGTSLYEQYF.

This clonotype has a handful of counts. J is TRBJ1-1 and V is TRBV6-2 or TRBV6-3, with TRBD1 as a possible D gene (6 bases). The CDR3 contains 13 residues. From germline, CDR1 is MNHEY and CDR2 SVGEGT. The V end lost 8 bases, the J end lost 0 bases, and 10 bases lay between the germline ends. The CDR3 reads CASDRSMNTEAFF. CDR3 nucleotides: TGTGCCAGCGACAGGTCCATGAACACTGAAGCTTTCTTT.